This is a list of T cell receptor beta chains from one sample in a study of blood T cell repertoires in COVID-19. Assay: immunoSEQ multiplex PCR; the TCRdb copy retains only in-frame clones and omits some. This sample has around 110,000 clones; roughly 75% occur once, and the top ten carry 16%. The sequenced sample was peripheral blood. Every receptor here comes from a man in his sixties with active or convalescent COVID-19. The CDR3 runs from the conserved cysteine through the conserved F or W. Each record gives: J gene, V gene, CDR3 protein.

TRBJ2-1 TRBV19 CASIGTGSWNEQFF
TRBJ2-2 TRBV10-1 CASPAADSNTGELFF
TRBJ2-2 TRBV4-2 CASSPHEREESGELFF
TRBJ2-2 TRBV27 CASTKLGYSRGTGELFF
TRBJ2-5 TRBV27 CASSFSGSRRETQYF
TRBJ2-2 TRBV7-3 CASSSFGPNTGELFF
TRBJ1-4 TRBV5-1 CASSFSYGEGEKLFF
TRBJ2-7 TRBV19 CASSMGHEQYF
TRBJ2-5 TRBV19 CASSIGGREVETQYF
TRBJ2-5 TRBV28 CASSLGSFLQETQYF
TRBJ1-2 TRBV6-5 CASSYSRTGGNYGYTF
TRBJ1-1 TRBV7-3 CASSPFLSPGAEAFF
TRBJ2-7 TRBV18 CASSPGTSGRSEQYF
TRBJ2-7 TRBV14 CASSHGTSGRTEQYF
TRBJ2-7 TRBV6-5 CASILTSGGSYEQYF
TRBJ1-1 TRBV19 CASSIEGAMNTEAFF
TRBJ2-7 TRBV9 CASSVAPGAYEQYF
TRBJ2-7 TRBV5-1 CASSLVTGAYEQYF
TRBJ1-2 TRBV4-2 CASSQQDYQGGDYGYTF
TRBJ2-7 TRBV6-2/TRBV6-3 CASSYDSDGGDYEQYF
TRBJ1-1 TRBV27 CASSAPGQGYTEAFF
TRBJ2-3 TRBV9 CASSVTRGPTDTQYF
TRBJ2-1 TRBV6-4 CASSPGAGGPGNEQFF
TRBJ2-2 TRBV19 CASTRGGFRWTGELFF
TRBJ2-1 TRBV11-2 CASSFPSGSDEQFF